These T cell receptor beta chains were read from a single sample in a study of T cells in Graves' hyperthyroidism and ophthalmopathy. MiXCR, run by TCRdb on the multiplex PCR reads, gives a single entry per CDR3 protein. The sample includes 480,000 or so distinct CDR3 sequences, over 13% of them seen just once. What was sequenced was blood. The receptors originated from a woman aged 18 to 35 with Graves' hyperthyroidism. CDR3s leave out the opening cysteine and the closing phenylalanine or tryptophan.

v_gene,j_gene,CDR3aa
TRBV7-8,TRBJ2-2,ASSSRGEQFGELF
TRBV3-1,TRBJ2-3,ASSQASWSTDTQY
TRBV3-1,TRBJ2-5,ASSQDHREGSTQY
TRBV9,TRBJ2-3,ASSAPSTDTQY
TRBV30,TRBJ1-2,AWSVQKPGYT
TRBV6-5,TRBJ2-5,ASSYRGKVGETQY
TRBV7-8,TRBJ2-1,ASSLGGRGAYNEQF
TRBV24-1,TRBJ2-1,ATSSLAGLDEQF
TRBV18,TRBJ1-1,ASSPDETRGAF
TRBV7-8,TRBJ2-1,ASSLRGRGYNEQF
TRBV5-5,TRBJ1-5,ASSSQGAQAQPQH
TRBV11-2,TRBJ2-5,ASSFRVSKQETQY
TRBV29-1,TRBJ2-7,SVGLDSDEQY
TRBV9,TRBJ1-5,ASSDDGGNQPQH
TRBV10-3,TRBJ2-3,AISEGSGRYTQY
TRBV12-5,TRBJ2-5,ASREAGHQETQY
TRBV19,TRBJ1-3,ASTRGEYSGNTIY
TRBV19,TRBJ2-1,ASKVEGRSYNEQF
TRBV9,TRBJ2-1,ASSVGVAVSSYNEQF
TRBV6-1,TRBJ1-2,ASSAPLWTYYGYT
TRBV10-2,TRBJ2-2,ASSDIGPNTGELF
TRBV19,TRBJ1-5,ASSIALQRNNQPQH
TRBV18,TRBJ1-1,ASSPRDRANTEAF
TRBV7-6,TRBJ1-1,ASSSTGRWRNTEAF
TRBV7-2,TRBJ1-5,ASSPDRYSNQPQH
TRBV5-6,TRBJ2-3,ASIFAGNTDTQY
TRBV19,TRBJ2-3,ASSMRTSGSTDTQY
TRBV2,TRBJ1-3,ASSVGDISGNTIY
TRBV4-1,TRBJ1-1,ASSHVGAPKEAF
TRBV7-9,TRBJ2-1,ASRMGLAGVPLHNEQF
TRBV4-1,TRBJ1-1,ASSHSGGRNTEAF
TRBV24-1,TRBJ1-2,ATSGICRQGCST
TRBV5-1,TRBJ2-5,ASSSTSEVATQY
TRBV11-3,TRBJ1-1,ASSLFGDSTEAF
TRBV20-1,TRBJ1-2,SAGTLVSYGYT
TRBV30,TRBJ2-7,AWKEGNYEQY
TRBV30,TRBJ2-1,AWSVSPKTRWEQF
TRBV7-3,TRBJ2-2,ASSPDGNTGELF
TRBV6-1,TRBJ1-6,ASRYLQNSPLH
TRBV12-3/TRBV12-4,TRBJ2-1,ASSSGPEQF
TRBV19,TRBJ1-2,ASKTVQGDGYT
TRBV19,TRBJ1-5,ASSSSDRAKGQPQH
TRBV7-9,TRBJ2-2,ASSPRRLAENTGELF
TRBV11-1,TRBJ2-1,ASSLAGLLYNEQF
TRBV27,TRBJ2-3,ASSILAGADTQY